The 9 T cell receptor beta chains listed next were all sequenced from one sample in a study of cytotoxic CD8 clonotypes in ibrutinib-treated CLL. TCRdb's table, derived via immunoSEQ multiplex PCR, lists solely in-frame clones and lacks some. The table lists approximately 280,000 clones, approximately 76% of them singletons. The sequenced sample was PBMCs, obtained at disease progression, from a patient treated with ibrutinib. The receptors were gathered from a human donor with chronic lymphocytic leukemia.

The chain carries TRBV28 and TRBJ1-3, with a weak D call TRBD1 (5 bases). The germline CDR1 and CDR2 sequences are MDHEN and SYDVKM. The CDR3 has 15 amino acids. V gave up 7 bases and J gave up 0 bases, with 13 bases separating them. The CDR3 region is CASKGRGDSGNTIYF. CDR3 DNA sequence: TGTGCCAGCAAAGGTCGGGGCGACTCTGGAAACACCATATATTTT.

Only a few counts were recorded for this clone. Distinct nucleotide sequences in the sample also encode this CDR3. V gene TRBV9 combines with J gene TRBJ2-5; D ambiguous. The V end lost 7 bases, the J end lost 2 bases, and 6 bases lay between the germline ends. Germline CDR1 SGDLS, CDR2 YYNGEE. This CDR3 comprises 11 residues. The CDR3 DNA reads as TGTGCCAGCGGGCGACAAGAGACCCAGTACTTC. This sequence encodes CASGRQETQYF.

This clone was recorded once. The chain couples TRBV11-2 to TRBJ1-5; unclear D gene. The CDR3 loop spans 15 amino acids. Germline V CDR1 and CDR2: SGHAT, FQNNGV. With 2 bases removed from V and 6 bases from J, the gap between germline ends came to 14 bases. The CDR3: CASSLRPGFSQPQHF. CDR3 in DNA: TGTGCCAGCAGCTTAAGGCCGGGGTTCTCTCAGCCCCAGCATTTT.

This clone was picked up one time. The chain carries TRBV5-1 and TRBJ1-2, with 7 bases matching TRBD1. V lost 4 bases to trimming and J lost 14 bases; unmatched junction nucleotides: 11. This CDR3 spans 12 amino acids. CDR1 SGHRS and CDR2 YFSETQ come from the germline V gene. The CDR3 DNA follows: TGCGCCAGCAGCACGCTGCGGACAGGCCTTACCTTC. This sequence encodes CASSTLRTGLTF.

The V gene is TRBV11-3, the J gene TRBJ2-5; maybe TRBD1 (6 bases). Trimming pared 1 base from V and 2 bases from J, leaving 14 bases between. From germline, CDR1 is SGHNT and CDR2 YENEEA. This CDR3 has 16 residues. The CDR3 bases are TGTGCCAGCAGCTTAGTTTATGGCAGGGGTCAAGAGACCCAGTACTTC. Its protein product is CASSLVYGRGQETQYF.

Written as DNA, the CDR3 is TGTGCCAGCTCGACCCCTACAGGGGCAACTAATGAAAAACTGTTTTTT. Protein sequence: CASSTPTGATNEKLFF. The chain links TRBV18 to TRBJ1-4; TRBD1 agrees at 7 bases. Unmatched junction bases numbered 7, after V lost 6 bases and J lost 0 bases. The CDR3 consists of 16 residues. Germline V gives CDR1 KGHSH, CDR2 LQKENI.

The genes are TRBV5-4 and TRBJ1-1; D is possibly TRBD1 (5 bases). The CDR3 is 17 residues long. Trimming removed 0 bases from V and 1 base from J, with 16 bases in between. Germline loops: CDR1 SGHNT, CDR2 YYREEE (reference sequence). The CDR3: CASSLGGGTGKNTEAFF. For the CDR3, the DNA is TGTGCCAGCAGCTTGGGCGGCGGGACGGGGAAGAACACTGAAGCTTTCTTT.

The chain combines TRBV7-8 with TRBJ2-2, with a possible D match to TRBD2 (6 bases). Germline V gene sequence: CDR1 SGHVS, CDR2 FQNEAQ. CDR3 length: 17 amino acids. Between the trimmed V and J ends, which lost 1 base and 3 bases, there was a span of 15 bases. The DNA for the CDR3 is TGTGCCAGCAGCTTAGTGACGGGGGTCTCCGACACCGGGGAGCTGTTTTTT. Protein sequence: CASSLVTGVSDTGELFF. Combining the CDR3 with reference TRBV7-8 and TRBJ2-2 gives the whole variable domain GAGVSQSPRYKVAKRGQDVALRCDPISGHVSLFWYQQALGQGPEFLTYFQNEAQLDKSGLPSDRFFAERPEGSVSTLKIQRTQQEDSAVYLCASSLVTGVSDTGELFFGEGSRLTVL.

The chain is built from TRBV4-1 and TRBJ2-7, with TRBD1 identical over 9 bases. V dropped 0 bases and J dropped 4; count of bases not matched to a gene: 10. From germline, CDR1 is MGHRA and CDR2 YSYEKL. The CDR3 length is 17 residues. CDR3 in DNA: TGCGCCAGCAGCCAAGATAGGGAGGAACAGGGGGCGTACGAGCAGTACTTC. The encoded protein is CASSQDREEQGAYEQYF.